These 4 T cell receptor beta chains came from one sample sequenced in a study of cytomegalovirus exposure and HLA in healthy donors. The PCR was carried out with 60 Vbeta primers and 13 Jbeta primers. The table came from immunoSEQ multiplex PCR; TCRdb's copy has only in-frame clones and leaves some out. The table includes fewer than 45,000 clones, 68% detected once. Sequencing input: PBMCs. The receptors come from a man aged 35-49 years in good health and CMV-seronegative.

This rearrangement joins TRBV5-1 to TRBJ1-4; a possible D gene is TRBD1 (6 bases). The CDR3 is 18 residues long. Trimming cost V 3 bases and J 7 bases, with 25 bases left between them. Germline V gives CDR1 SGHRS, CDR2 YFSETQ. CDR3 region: CASSSTSLTGQGSEKLFF. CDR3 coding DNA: TGCGCCAGCAGCTCGACCTCCCTCACAGGGCAAGGGAGTGAAAAACTGTTTTTT.

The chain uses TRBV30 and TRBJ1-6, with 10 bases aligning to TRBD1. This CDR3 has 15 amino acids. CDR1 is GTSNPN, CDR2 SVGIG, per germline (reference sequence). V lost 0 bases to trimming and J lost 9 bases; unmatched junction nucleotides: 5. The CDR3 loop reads CAWSVGDRGRSPLHF. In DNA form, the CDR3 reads TGTGCCTGGAGTGTCGGGGACAGGGGCCGTTCACCCCTCCACTTT.

The CDR3 DNA reads as TGTGCCAGCTCACCATGGGACTCTATGGCAGAGACCCAGTACTTC. This translates into CASSPWDSMAETQYF. J is TRBJ2-5 and V is TRBV18; perhaps TRBD2 as D (6 bases). The CDR3 spans 15 residues. Germline V gene sequence: CDR1 KGHSH, CDR2 LQKENI. Between the trimmed V and J ends, which lost 2 bases and 4 bases, there was a span of 14 bases. Drawing the rest from reference TRBV18 and TRBJ2-5, the complete variable domain is NAGVMQNPRHLVRRRGQEARLRCSPMKGHSHVYWYRQLPEEGLKFMVYLQKENIIDESGMPKERFSAEFPKEGPSILRIQQVVRGDSAAYFCASSPWDSMAETQYFGPGTRLLVL.

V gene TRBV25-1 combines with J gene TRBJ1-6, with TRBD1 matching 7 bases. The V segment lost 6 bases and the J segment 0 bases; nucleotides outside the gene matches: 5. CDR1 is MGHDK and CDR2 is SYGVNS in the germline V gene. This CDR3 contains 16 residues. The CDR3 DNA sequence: TGTGCCAGCAGAGCCGGGACAGCCTCCTATAATTCACCCCTCCACTTT. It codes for CASRAGTASYNSPLHF.